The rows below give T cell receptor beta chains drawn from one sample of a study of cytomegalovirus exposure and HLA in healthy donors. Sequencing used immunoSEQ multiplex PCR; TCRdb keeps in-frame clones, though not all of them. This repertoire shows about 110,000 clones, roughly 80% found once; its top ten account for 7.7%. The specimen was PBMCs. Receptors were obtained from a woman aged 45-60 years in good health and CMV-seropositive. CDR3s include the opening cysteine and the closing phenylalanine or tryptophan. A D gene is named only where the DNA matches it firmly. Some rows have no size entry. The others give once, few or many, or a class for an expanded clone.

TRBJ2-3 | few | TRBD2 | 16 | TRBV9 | CASSVGPSGATDTQYF | TGTGCCAGCAGCGTAGGTCCTAGCGGGGCCACAGATACGCAGTATTTT
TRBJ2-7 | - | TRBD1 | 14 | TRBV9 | CASSAGQLNYEQYF | TGTGCCAGCAGCGCGGGACAGCTTAACTACGAGCAGTACTTC
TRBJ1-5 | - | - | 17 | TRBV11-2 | CASSLGAPPYSNQPQHF | TGTGCCAGCAGCTTGGGGGCCCCACCTTATAGCAATCAGCCCCAGCATTTT
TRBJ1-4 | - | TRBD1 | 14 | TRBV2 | CASSLTGGNEKLFF | TGTGCCAGCAGCCTGACAGGGGGGAATGAAAAACTGTTTTTT
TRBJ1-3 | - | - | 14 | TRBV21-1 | CASCDRACGNTIYF | TGTGCCAGCTGCGACAGGGCTTGTGGAAACACCATATATTTT
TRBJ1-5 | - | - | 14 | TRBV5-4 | CASSLQGSNQPQHF | TGTGCCAGCAGCCTGCAGGGCAGCAATCAGCCCCAGCATTTT
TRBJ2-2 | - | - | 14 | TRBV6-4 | CASSPNENTGELFF | TGTGCCAGCAGTCCTAATGAAAACACCGGGGAGCTGTTTTTT
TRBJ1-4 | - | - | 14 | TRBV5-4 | CASSLKGGSEKLFF | TGTGCCAGCAGCCTTAAGGGCGGGAGTGAAAAACTGTTTTTT
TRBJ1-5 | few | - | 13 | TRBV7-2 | CASSLDFNQPQHF | TGTGCCAGCAGCTTAGACTTCAATCAGCCCCAGCATTTT
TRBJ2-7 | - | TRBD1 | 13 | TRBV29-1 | CSVPGQGAGEQYF | TGCAGCGTTCCGGGACAGGGGGCAGGTGAGCAGTACTTC
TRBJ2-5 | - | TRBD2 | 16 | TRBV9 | CASSPPTSGGQETQYF | TGTGCCAGCAGCCCACCGACTAGCGGGGGGCAAGAGACCCAGTACTTC
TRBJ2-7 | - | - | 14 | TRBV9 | CASSGRQSRDEQYF | TGTGCCAGCAGCGGAAGACAGAGTAGAGACGAGCAGTACTTC
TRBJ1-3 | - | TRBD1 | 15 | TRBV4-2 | CASSQPDRVGNTIYF | TGTGCCAGCAGCCAACCCGACAGGGTTGGAAACACCATATATTTT
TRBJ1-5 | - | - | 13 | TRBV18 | CASSPEGGQPQHF | TGTGCCAGCTCACCCGAGGGCGGCCAGCCCCAGCATTTT
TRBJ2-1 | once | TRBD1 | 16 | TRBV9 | CASSVRGQGSYNEQFF | TGTGCCAGCAGCGTCCGAGGACAGGGCTCCTACAATGAGCAGTTCTTC
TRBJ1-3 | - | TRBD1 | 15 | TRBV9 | CASSVATGLRDTIYF | TGTGCCAGCAGCGTAGCGACAGGGTTGAGGGACACCATATATTTT
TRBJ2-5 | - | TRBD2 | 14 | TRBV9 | CASSVLAGLETQYF | TGTGCCAGCAGCGTACTAGCGGGGTTAGAGACCCAGTACTTC
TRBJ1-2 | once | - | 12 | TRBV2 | CASRPGVYGYTF | TGTGCCAGCAGGCCGGGGGTCTATGGCTACACCTTC
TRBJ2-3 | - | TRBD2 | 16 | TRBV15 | CATSRAGLASTDTQYF | TGTGCCACCAGCAGAGCCGGACTAGCAAGCACAGATACGCAGTATTTT
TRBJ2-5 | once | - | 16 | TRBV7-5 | CVRSLASSGRLETQYF | TGTGTCAGAAGCTTAGCCTCTAGCGGGAGGTTAGAGACCCAGTACTTC